Following are 9 T cell receptor beta chains from one sample sequenced in a study of blood T cell repertoires in COVID-19. Using immunoSEQ multiplex PCR, the repertoire was profiled, and TCRdb retains in-frame clones only, with some absent. The repertoire holds around 180,000 clones, with 74% as singletons. The sequenced sample consisted of peripheral blood. The receptors were gathered from a woman older than 75 with acute or convalescent COVID-19.

The chain joins TRBV3-1 (or the pseudogene TRBV3-2) to TRBJ2-3, with 8 positions matching TRBD2. Trimming cost V 3 bases and J 0 bases; bases outside gene matches: 8. The CDR3 extends over 17 amino acids. The germline V gene has CDR1 LGHDT and CDR2 YNNKEL (reference sequence). Here the CDR3 DNA reads TGTGCCAGCAGCCACACCTTAGCGGGACCAAGCACAGATACGCAGTATTTT. This gives the protein CASSHTLAGPSTDTQYF.

The chain is built from TRBV5-4 and TRBJ2-1, with D tentatively TRBD2 (6 bases). Per the germline V gene, CDR1 is SGHNT and CDR2 is YYREEE (reference sequence). The CDR3 has 16 residues. Trimming removed 1 base from V and 1 base from J, with 12 bases in between. The CDR3 bases are TGTGCCAGCAGCTTGATGACTAGTCTTTCCTACAATGAGCAGTTCTTC. This gives the protein CASSLMTSLSYNEQFF.

The V call is TRBV6-5, the J call TRBJ2-1; 7 nucleotides align to TRBD2. The CDR3 runs to 15 residues. Unmatched junction bases numbered 9, after V lost 7 bases and J lost 3 bases. Germline lookup yields CDR1 MNHEY and CDR2 SVGAGI. The CDR3 nucleotides are TGTGCCAGCACCTTCTGGGAGGGAAGCTACAATGAGCAGTTCTTC. It specifies CASTFWEGSYNEQFF.

Turning to this clone: The same CDR3 also results from other DNA sequences found in this sample. The gene calls are TRBV28 and TRBJ2-7, with D possibly matching TRBD1 (6 bases). The length of the CDR3 is 12 residues. Trimming cost V 6 bases and J 4 bases, with 10 bases left between them. From germline, CDR1 is MDHEN and CDR2 SYDVKM. CDR3 DNA: TGTGCCAGCAGCAAAACAGGGTACGAGCAGTACTTC. This encodes CASSKTGYEQYF.

The chain employs TRBV19 and TRBJ2-1; TRBD2 agrees at 11 bases. The CDR3 is 15 residues long. Germline values: CDR1 LNHDA, CDR2 SQIVND (reference sequence). Losses at the gene ends were 6 bases for V and 4 bases for J; bases not matched to a gene: 5. The CDR3 DNA is TGTGCCAGTAGCCCGGGACTAGCGGAATACAATGAGCAGTTCTTC. The encoded protein is CASSPGLAEYNEQFF. Combining the CDR3 with reference TRBV19 and TRBJ2-1 gives the whole variable domain DGGITQSPKYLFRKEGQNVTLSCEQNLNHDAMYWYRQDPGQGLRLIYYSQIVNDFQKGDIAEGYSVSREKKESFPLTVTSAQKNPTAFYLCASSPGLAEYNEQFFGPGTRLTVL.

The chain has TRBV19 and TRBJ2-7; 7 bases are a match to TRBD1. The CDR3 runs to 15 residues. V was pared by 3 bases and J by 6 bases, with 11 bases of the junction left unmatched. CDR1 and CDR2 from the germline V gene are LNHDA and SQIVND (reference sequence). CDR3 protein: CASSIPGGEPSEQYF. The CDR3, as DNA: TGTGCCAGTAGTATCCCAGGGGGAGAGCCCTCCGAGCAGTACTTC.

The V call is TRBV14, the J call TRBJ2-1, with D unclear. CDR3 size: 12 residues. V dropped 0 bases and J dropped 11 bases, with 8 bases sitting between them. Germline values: CDR1 SGHDN, CDR2 FVKESK. The DNA for the CDR3 is TGTGCCAGCAGCCAAGATTGGGCGAAGCAGTTCTTC. Translating it yields CASSQDWAKQFF. Full variable domain (missing parts from reference TRBV14 and TRBJ2-1): EAGVTQFPSHSVIEKGQTVTLRCDPISGHDNLYWYRRVMGKEIKFLLHFVKESKQDESGMPNNRFLAERTGGTYSTLKVQPAELEDSGVYFCASSQDWAKQFFGPGTRLTVL.

V usage is TRBV24-1 and J usage is TRBJ2-1; D is perhaps TRBD1 (5 bases). Germline values: CDR1 KGHDR, CDR2 SFDVKD. With 4 bases removed from V and 10 bases from J, the gap between germline ends came to 10 bases. CDR3 size: 12 residues. The CDR3 protein is CATSEMGREQFF. The CDR3 nucleotides are TGTGCCACCAGTGAGATGGGGCGCGAGCAGTTCTTC.

This clone turned up a few times. The genes are TRBV5-6 and TRBJ2-7; 13 nucleotides align to TRBD2. Germline CDR1 and CDR2: SGHDT and YYEEEE. This CDR3 spans 17 amino acids. V shed 2 bases, J shed 2 bases, and the junction held 7 bases outside the gene matches. CDR3 protein: CASSFGLAGEGPYEQYF. CDR3 bases: TGTGCCAGCAGCTTCGGACTAGCGGGAGAGGGACCCTACGAGCAGTACTTC.